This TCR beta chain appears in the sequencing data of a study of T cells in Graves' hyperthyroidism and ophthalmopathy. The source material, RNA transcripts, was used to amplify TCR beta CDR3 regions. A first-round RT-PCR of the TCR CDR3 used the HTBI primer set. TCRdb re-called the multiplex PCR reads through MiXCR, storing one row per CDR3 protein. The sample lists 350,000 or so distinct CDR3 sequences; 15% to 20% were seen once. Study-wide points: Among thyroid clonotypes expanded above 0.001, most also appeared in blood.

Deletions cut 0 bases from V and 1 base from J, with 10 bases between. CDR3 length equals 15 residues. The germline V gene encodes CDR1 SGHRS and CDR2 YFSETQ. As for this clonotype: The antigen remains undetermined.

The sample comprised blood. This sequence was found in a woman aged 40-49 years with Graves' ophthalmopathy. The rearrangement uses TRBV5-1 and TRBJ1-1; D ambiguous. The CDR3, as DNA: TGCGCCAGCAGCTTGGAGGGCAGTTCGAACACTGAAGCTTTCTTT. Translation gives CASSLEGSSNTEAFF.